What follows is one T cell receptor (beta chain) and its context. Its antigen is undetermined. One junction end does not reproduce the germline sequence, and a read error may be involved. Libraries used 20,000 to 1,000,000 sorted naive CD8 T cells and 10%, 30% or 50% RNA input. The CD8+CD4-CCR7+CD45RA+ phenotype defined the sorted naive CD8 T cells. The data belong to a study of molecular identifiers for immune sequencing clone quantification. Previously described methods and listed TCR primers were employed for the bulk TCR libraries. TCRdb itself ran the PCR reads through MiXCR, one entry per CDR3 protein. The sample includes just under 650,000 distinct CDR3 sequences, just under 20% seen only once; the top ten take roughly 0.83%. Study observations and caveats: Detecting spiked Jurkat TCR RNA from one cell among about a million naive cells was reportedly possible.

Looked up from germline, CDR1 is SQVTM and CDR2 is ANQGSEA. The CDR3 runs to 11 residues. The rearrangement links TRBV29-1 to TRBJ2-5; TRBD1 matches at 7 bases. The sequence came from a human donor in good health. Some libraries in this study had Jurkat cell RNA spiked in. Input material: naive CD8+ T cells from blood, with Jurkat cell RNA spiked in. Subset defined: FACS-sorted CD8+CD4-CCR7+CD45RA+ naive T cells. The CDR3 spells CSVRGPETRYF. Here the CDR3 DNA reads TGCAGCGTTAGGGGGCCGGAGACCCGGTACTTC.